The next 21 T cell receptor beta chains were all read from a single sample in a study of breast tumors, draining lymph nodes, adjacent tissues. Samples came from axillary lymph nodes draining the breast cancer. TCRdb used MiXCR to reprocess the multiplex PCR reads, holding one entry per CDR3 protein. This table has fewer than 140,000 distinct CDR3 sequences, 30% appearing once. Sequencing was performed on axillary lymph node tissue. The receptors were sampled from a female donor with breast cancer. Some clones in this sample may be carry-over from other donors' samples.

This clonotype was recorded a few times. The V gene is TRBV25-1, the J gene TRBJ1-1, with D perhaps TRBD1 (6 bases). In germline, CDR1 is MGHDK, CDR2 SYGVNS. V lost 0 bases to trimming and J lost 7 bases, with 9 bases between them. The CDR3 contains 13 residues. The DNA of the CDR3 is TGTGCCAGCAGTGAATACAGGACAGTTGAAGCTTTCTTT. Translated, it gives CASSEYRTVEAFF.

The chain carries TRBV20-1 and TRBJ1-2; 8 nucleotides align to TRBD1. Germline V gives CDR1 DFQATT, CDR2 SNEGSKA (reference sequence). This CDR3 region has 13 residues. V lost 1 base to trimming and J lost 5 bases; unmatched junction nucleotides: 3. The DNA of the CDR3 is TGCAGTGCTAGAGGGACAGGGAGGTATGGCTACACCTTC. Translation gives CSARGTGRYGYTF.

The sample holds many counts of this clonotype. The chain recombines TRBV6-1 with TRBJ2-7; 7 bases line up with TRBD2. The CDR3 has 15 amino acids. CDR1 and CDR2 (germline): MNHNS, SASEGT. The J segment lost 3 bases and the V segment lost 2 bases, leaving 7 bases of the junction unmatched. Here the CDR3 reads CASSEQALALYEQYF. DNA of the CDR3: TGTGCCAGCAGTGAACAAGCACTAGCGCTCTACGAGCAGTACTTC.

V is TRBV4-2 and J is TRBJ1-2; D is undetermined. Germline CDR1 is LGHNA and CDR2 is YNFKEQ. Trimming pared 0 bases from V and 5 bases from J, leaving 7 bases between. This CDR3 is built from 13 residues. The CDR3 here is CASSQDRDYGYTF. CDR3 in DNA: TGTGCCAGCAGCCAAGATCGAGATTATGGCTACACCTTC.

Regarding this clonotype: This clone may be a read error of a much larger clone one base away. The chain recombines TRBV6-2 or TRBV6-3 with TRBJ2-4; D unresolved. This CDR3 contains 12 residues. The V gene lost 5 bases and the J gene lost 4 bases, with 6 bases spanning the gap. In germline, CDR1 is MNHEY, CDR2 SVGEGT. The CDR3 bases are TGTGCCAGCAGTCATCTAAAAAACATTCAGTACTTC. It translates to CASSHLKNIQYF.

A remark on this clonotype: One end of the junction does not line up with germline, which may come from a read error. The chain recombines TRBV9 with TRBJ2-3; D ambiguous. Germline values: CDR1 SGDLS, CDR2 YYNGEE. This CDR3 is built from 13 residues. The CDR3 region has the DNA TGTGCCAGCAGCGAACGCGTCACAGATACACAGTATTTT. Its translation: CASSERVTDTQYF.

This clonotype was seen many times. V usage is TRBV11-2 and J usage is TRBJ2-7, with D hard to call. The CDR3 consists of 13 residues. The germline V gene has CDR1 SGHAT and CDR2 FQNNGV. V was pared by 8 bases and J by 1 base, with 12 bases between. Here the CDR3 reads CASVPSSSYEQYF. CDR3 DNA: TGTGCCAGCGTACCAAGCTCGTCCTACGAGCAGTACTTC. The full variable domain, with the rest looked up from reference TRBV11-2 and TRBJ2-7, is EAGVAQSPRYKIIEKRQSVAFWCNPISGHATLYWYQQILGQGPKLLIQFQNNGVVDDSQLPKDRFSAERLKGVDSTLKIQPAKLEDSAVYLCASVPSSSYEQYFGPGTRLTVT.

This clonotype was seen repeatedly, ten times or more. A read error may be the cause here, since a much bigger clone is one base away. The rearrangement joins TRBV7-6 to TRBJ1-6, with D possibly being TRBD1 (5 bases). CDR1 and CDR2 (germline): SGHVS, FNYEAQ. The CDR3 consists of 14 residues. V lost 5 bases and J lost 6, with 11 bases in between. In nucleotides, the CDR3 is TGTGCCAGCAGCCGGGGCAGGAGTAATTCACCCCTCCACTTT. Encoded protein: CASSRGRSNSPLHF.

The chain recombines TRBV6-5 with TRBJ1-1; tentatively, D is TRBD1 (5 bases). The CDR3 consists of 15 residues. Germline V gene data show CDR1 as MNHEY and CDR2 as SVGAGI. V dropped 7 bases and J dropped 4 bases, with 19 bases sitting between them. The DNA for the CDR3 is TGTGCCAGCAATTTACTCGGTAGGGGAGGCACTGAAGCTTTCTTT. Protein product: CASNLLGRGGTEAFF.

This clonotype was detected many times. The genes are TRBV5-8 and TRBJ2-2; D unresolved. Germline loops: CDR1 SGHTS, CDR2 YDEGEE. The germline V and J ends were trimmed by 0 bases and 6 bases, with 12 bases remaining between them. CDR3 length: 15 amino acids. CDR3 amino acids: CASSLAVRSPGELFF. For the CDR3, the DNA is TGTGCCAGCAGCTTGGCGGTCAGGTCCCCCGGGGAGCTGTTTTTT.

In the case of this clonotype: This could be a read error, since a much larger clone is one nucleotide away. The gene calls are TRBV11-1 and TRBJ2-7; 7 bases match TRBD1. V was pared by 1 base and J by 2 bases, with 8 bases of the junction left unmatched. This CDR3 has 16 amino acids. Germline V gene data show CDR1 as SGHAT and CDR2 as FQDESV (reference sequence). The CDR3 region has the DNA TGTGCCAGCAGCTTAGGGGACAGCCCATTTGCCTACGAGCAGTACTTC. This codes for CASSLGDSPFAYEQYF.

The chain has TRBV4-2 and TRBJ2-1; TRBD1 aligns across 10 bases. CDR1 LGHNA and CDR2 YNFKEQ come from the germline V gene. CDR3 size: 15 residues. The V segment lost 1 base and the J segment 12 bases; nucleotides outside the gene matches: 9. The CDR3 region is CASSQARDRGLGQFF. The CDR3 DNA follows: TGTGCCAGCAGCCAAGCCCGGGACAGGGGTCTTGGGCAGTTCTTC.

The table lists this clonotype with many counts. The genes are TRBV6-6 and TRBJ2-1; D possibly corresponds to TRBD2 (6 bases). The germline gives CDR1 MNHNY, CDR2 SVGAGI (reference sequence). V gave up 5 bases and J gave up 2 bases, with 16 bases separating them. This CDR3 is 16 amino acids long. The DNA for the CDR3 is TGTGCCAGCAGTCCTCCCCGGGACTCGACCTACAATGAGCAGTTCTTC. It codes for CASSPPRDSTYNEQFF.

This clonotype was counted at least ten times. The gene calls are TRBV27 and TRBJ2-7; 9 positions match TRBD2. Germline V gene lookup returns CDR1 MNHEY and CDR2 SMNVEV (reference sequence). CDR3 length: 15 amino acids. Trimming took 3 bases from V and 2 from J; bases not matched to a gene: 5. DNA of the CDR3: TGTGCCAGCAGTTTTAGGGCTAGCGGGGCCTACGAGCAGTACTTC. Its protein product is CASSFRASGAYEQYF.

This clonotype was observed at least ten times. CDR3 sequence reads: CASSWSGVGNTIYF. The CDR3 DNA is TGTGCCAGCAGCTGGTCGGGGGTGGGAAACACCATATATTTT. The chain links TRBV5-6 to TRBJ1-3, with D possibly matching TRBD1 (5 bases). Germline V lookup: CDR1 SGHDT, CDR2 YYEEEE. The ends were cut back, 3 bases at V and 4 bases at J, with 11 bases in the middle. The CDR3 has 14 amino acids.

This clonotype was seen repeatedly, ten times or more. Sequence at one end of the junction differs from germline and may be a read error. This rearrangement joins TRBV6-2 or TRBV6-3 to TRBJ1-4; D call uncertain. CDR3 length: 12 residues. CDR1 is MNHEY and CDR2 is SVGEGT in the germline V gene. CDR3 DNA: TGTGCCAGCAGTCACACTAACGAAAAACTGTTTTTT. Translated, it gives CASSHTNEKLFF.

At least ten counts were recorded for this clonotype. The chain recombines TRBV27 with TRBJ2-7; 7 bases line up with TRBD2. Germline CDR1 reads MNHEY; CDR2 reads SMNVEV (reference sequence). This CDR3 has 14 residues. The V and J ends lost 4 bases and 7 bases, in that order; junction bases with no gene match: 10. In DNA, the CDR3 is TGTGCCAGCAGTTGGGGGGGGGACGCGATGGAGCAGTACTTC. This codes for CASSWGGDAMEQYF.

This clonotype has at least ten counts. The chain links TRBV7-3 to TRBJ2-1; D gene ambiguous. Germline values: CDR1 SGHTA, CDR2 FQGTGA. This CDR3 has 15 residues. V lost 5 bases to trimming and J lost 5 bases, with 16 bases between them. The CDR3 loop is CASSGLGGRNNEQFF. CDR3 nucleotides: TGTGCCAGCAGCGGGTTGGGCGGTCGAAACAATGAGCAGTTCTTC. The entire variable domain, with the rest obtained from reference TRBV7-3 and TRBJ2-1, is as follows: GAGVSQTPSNKVTEKGKYVELRCDPISGHTALYWYRQSLGQGPEFLIYFQGTGAADDSGLPNDRFFAVRPEGSVSTLKIQRTERGDSAVYLCASSGLGGRNNEQFFGPGTRLTVL.

This clonotype was counted at least ten times. J is TRBJ2-3 and V is TRBV2, with TRBD2 matching over 7 bases. The V segment lost 6 bases and the J segment 1 base; nucleotides outside the gene matches: 4. CDR1 SNHLY and CDR2 FYNNEI come from the germline V gene. The CDR3 runs 14 residues. CDR3 in amino acids: CASRAGAGTDTQYF. CDR3 in DNA: TGTGCCAGCAGGGCGGGAGCCGGCACAGATACGCAGTATTTT.

The V gene is TRBV27, the J gene TRBJ1-2; D is perhaps TRBD1 (6 bases). Germline values: CDR1 MNHEY, CDR2 SMNVEV (reference sequence). The CDR3 contains 14 residues. Trimming removed 6 bases from V and 8 bases from J, with 19 bases in between. In DNA, the CDR3 is TGTGCCAGCAGCCTCCGGGGGGCCAGTAAGGGCTACACCTTC. This gives the protein CASSLRGASKGYTF.

With regard to this clonotype: At one end the junction does not follow the germline gene, possibly because of a read error. The V and J genes are TRBV5-1 and TRBJ1-4; D unresolved. The germline V gene encodes CDR1 SGHRS and CDR2 YFSETQ. This CDR3 comprises 13 residues. Written as DNA, the CDR3 is TGCGCCAGCAGCTTGGGTGATGGTGGAAAACCGTTTTTT. Protein sequence: CASSLGDGGKPFF.